Sequencing of this T cell receptor beta chain was carried out in a study of T cells in Graves' hyperthyroidism and ophthalmopathy. V was clipped by 5 bases and J by 7 bases; unmatched bases: 3. This CDR3 is 11 amino acids long. CDR1 and CDR2 from the germline V gene are DFQATT and SNEGSKA (reference sequence). RNA transcripts were the template for amplifying TCR beta CDR3 regions. TCR CDR3 underwent first-round RT-PCR with the HTBI primer set. MiXCR, run by TCRdb on the multiplex PCR reads, gives a single entry per CDR3 protein. The sample has about 560,000 distinct CDR3 sequences, about 45% seen once.

The TCR sequence derives from a woman aged 18 to 35 with Graves' hyperthyroidism. The material sequenced was peripheral blood or thyroid tissue (not recorded which). The J gene is TRBJ1-1, the V gene TRBV20-1; 8 bases match TRBD1. CDR3 sequence (DNA): TGCAGTGCTGGACAGGGCAGTGAAGCTTTCTTT. Translation: CSAGQGSEAFF.